This T cell receptor beta chain was identified in a study of a mutant IDH1 vaccine in newly diagnosed glioma. Here immunoSEQ multiplex PCR was the method, and the copy in TCRdb shows in-frame clones only, minus some. The table has about 38,000 clones, just under 95% seen once. This CDR3 comprises 12 residues. CDR1 is LNHDA and CDR2 is SQIVND in the germline V gene (reference sequence). Trimming cost V 3 bases and J 5 bases, with 7 bases left between them. Documented time point: baseline, week 1 (first vaccination visit). Treatment denoted: pre-vaccination baseline after standard-of-care therapy. Specimen: PBMCs, collected from a glioma patient treated with radiotherapy, temozolomide or both. The clonotype was recovered from a man aged 18-30 years with glioma. The gene calls are TRBV19 and TRBJ1-1; no firm D call. The DNA of the CDR3 is TGTGCCAGTAGTATGATGGGAACTGAAGCTTTCTTT. As protein: CASSMMGTEAFF.